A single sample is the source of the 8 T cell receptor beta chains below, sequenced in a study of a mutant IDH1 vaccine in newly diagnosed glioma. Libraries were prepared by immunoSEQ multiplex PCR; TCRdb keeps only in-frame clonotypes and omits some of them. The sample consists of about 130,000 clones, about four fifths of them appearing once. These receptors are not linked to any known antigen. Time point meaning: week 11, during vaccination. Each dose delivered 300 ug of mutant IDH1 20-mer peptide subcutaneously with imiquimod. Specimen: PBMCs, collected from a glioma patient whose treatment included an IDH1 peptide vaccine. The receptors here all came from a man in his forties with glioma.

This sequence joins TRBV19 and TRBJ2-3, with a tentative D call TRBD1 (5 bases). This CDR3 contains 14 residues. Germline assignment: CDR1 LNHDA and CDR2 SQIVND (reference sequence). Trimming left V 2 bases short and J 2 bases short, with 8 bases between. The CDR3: CASSIKTVTDTQYF. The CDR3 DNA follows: TGTGCCAGTAGTATAAAGACAGTCACAGATACGCAGTATTTT.

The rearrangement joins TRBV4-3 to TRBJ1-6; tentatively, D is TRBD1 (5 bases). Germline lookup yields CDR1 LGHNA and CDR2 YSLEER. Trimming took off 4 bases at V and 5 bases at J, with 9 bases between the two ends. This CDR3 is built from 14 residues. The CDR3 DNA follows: TGCGCCAGCAGCCTCAGGGTTAATAATTCACCCCTCCACTTT. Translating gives CASSLRVNNSPLHF.

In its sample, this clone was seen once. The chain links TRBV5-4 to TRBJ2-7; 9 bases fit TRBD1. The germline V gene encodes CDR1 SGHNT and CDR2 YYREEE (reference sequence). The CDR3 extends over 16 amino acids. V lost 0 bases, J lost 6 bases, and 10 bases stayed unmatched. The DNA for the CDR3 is TGTGCCAGCAGCTTGGGACCCGGGACAGGGACTATCGAGCAGTACTTC. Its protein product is CASSLGPGTGTIEQYF. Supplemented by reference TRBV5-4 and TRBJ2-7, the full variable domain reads ETGVTQSPTHLIKTRGQQVTLRCSSQSGHNTVSWYQQALGQGPQFIFQYYREEENGRGNFPPRFSGLQFPNYSSELNVNALELDDSALYLCASSLGPGTGTIEQYFGPGTRLTVT.

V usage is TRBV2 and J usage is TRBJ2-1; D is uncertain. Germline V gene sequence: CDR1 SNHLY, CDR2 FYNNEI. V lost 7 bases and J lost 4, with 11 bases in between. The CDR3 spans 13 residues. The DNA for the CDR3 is TGTGCCAGCACCCTCATAATATACAATGAGCAGTTCTTC. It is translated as CASTLIIYNEQFF.

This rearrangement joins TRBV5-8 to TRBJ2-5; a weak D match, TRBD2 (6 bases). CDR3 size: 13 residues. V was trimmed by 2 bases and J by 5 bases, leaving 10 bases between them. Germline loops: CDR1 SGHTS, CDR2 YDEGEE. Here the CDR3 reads CASSFGGMETQYF. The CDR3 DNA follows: TGTGCCAGCAGCTTTGGAGGGATGGAGACCCAGTACTTC. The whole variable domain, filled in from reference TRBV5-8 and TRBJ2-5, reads EAGVTQSPTHLIKTRGQQATLRCSPISGHTSVYWYQQALGLGLQFLLWYDEGEERNRGNFPPRFSGRQFPNYSSELNVNALELEDSALYLCASSFGGMETQYFGPGTRLLVL.

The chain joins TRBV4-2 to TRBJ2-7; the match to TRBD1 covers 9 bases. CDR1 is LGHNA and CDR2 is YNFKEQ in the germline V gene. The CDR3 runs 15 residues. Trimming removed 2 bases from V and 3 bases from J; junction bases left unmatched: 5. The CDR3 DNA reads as TGTGCCAGCAGCCAACGACAGGGGGGTTACTACGAGCAGTACTTC. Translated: CASSQRQGGYYEQYF.

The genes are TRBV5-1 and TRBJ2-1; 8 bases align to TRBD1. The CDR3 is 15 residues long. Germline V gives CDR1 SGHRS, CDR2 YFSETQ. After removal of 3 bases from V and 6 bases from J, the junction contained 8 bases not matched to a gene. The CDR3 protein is CASSSAGTGLNEQFF. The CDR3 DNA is TGCGCCAGCAGCTCAGCCGGGACAGGCCTCAATGAGCAGTTCTTC. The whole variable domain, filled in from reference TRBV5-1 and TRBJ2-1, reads KAGVTQTPRYLIKTRGQQVTLSCSPISGHRSVSWYQQTPGQGLQFLFEYFSETQRNKGNFPGRFSGRQFSNSRSEMNVSTLELGDSALYLCASSSAGTGLNEQFFGPGTRLTVL.

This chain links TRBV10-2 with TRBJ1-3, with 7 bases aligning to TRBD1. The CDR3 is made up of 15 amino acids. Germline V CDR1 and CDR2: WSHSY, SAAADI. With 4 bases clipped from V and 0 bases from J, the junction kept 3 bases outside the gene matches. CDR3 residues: CASSAQGSSGNTIYF. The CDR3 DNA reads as TGCGCCAGCAGTGCACAGGGGAGCTCTGGAAACACCATATATTTT.